This is a list of T cell receptor beta chains from one sample in a study of CD8 T cells in Susac syndrome. In TCRdb, the immunoSEQ multiplex PCR reads were re-called with MiXCR into one record per CDR3 protein. The profile shows more than 100,000 distinct CDR3 sequences, about 95% of them singletons. The specimen was CD8+ T cells from PBMCs. The origin of the receptors is a human donor with Susac syndrome. Both conserved end residues are part of each CDR3. The D gene is left open where the match is weak. Part of the rows lack a size; the others show once, few, many or a class for expanded clones.

D gene	clone size	V gene	J gene	CDR3 protein	CDR3 DNA
-	-	TRBV27	TRBJ1-5	CASTVVGGNQPQHF	TGTGCCAGCACTGTCGTGGGGGGCAATCAGCCCCAGCATTTT
-	-	TRBV6-2/TRBV6-3	TRBJ2-7	CASSSDNSYEQYF	TGTGCCAGCAGTTCGGACAACTCCTACGAGCAGTACTTC
-	-	TRBV27	TRBJ1-2	CASSFGRGVGYTF	TGTGCCAGCAGTTTCGGCAGGGGAGTGGGCTACACCTTC
-	-	TRBV6-6	TRBJ1-1	CASSYLGQEAFF	TGTGCCAGCAGTTACTTAGGGCAGGAAGCTTTCTTT
-	-	TRBV7-9	TRBJ2-1	CASSFLNEQFF	TGTGCCAGCAGCTTTCTGAATGAGCAGTTCTTC
-	-	TRBV4-3	TRBJ1-2	CASSQDVAGVDGYTF	TGCGCCAGCAGCCAAGATGTTGCAGGGGTGGATGGCTACACCTTC
-	-	TRBV7-9	TRBJ1-3	CASSTRDSGDTIYF	TGTGCCAGCAGCACCCGGGACTCTGGGGACACCATATATTTT
TRBD2	-	TRBV9	TRBJ2-5	CASSPGTSGQETQYF	TGTGCCAGCAGCCCCGGGACTAGCGGGCAAGAGACCCAGTACTTC
-	few	TRBV9	TRBJ2-3	CASSGLTDTQYF	TGTGCCAGCAGCGGCCTCACAGATACGCAGTATTTT
TRBD1	-	TRBV19	TRBJ2-7	CASSIGQGAYEQYF	TGTGCCAGTAGTATTGGACAGGGGGCCTACGAGCAGTACTTC
-	-	TRBV4-1	TRBJ1-5	CASSREGVQYNQPQHF	TGCGCCAGCAGCCGAGAGGGGGTACAGTACAATCAGCCCCAGCATTTT
-	-	TRBV12-3/TRBV12-4	TRBJ2-3	CASSLALGGTDTQYF	TGTGCCAGCAGTTTAGCGCTAGGGGGCACAGATACGCAGTATTTT
TRBD2	few	TRBV3-1	TRBJ2-7	CASSRGGAREQYF	TGTGCCAGCAGCCGCGGGGGGGCACGAGAGCAGTACTTC
-	-	TRBV10-3	TRBJ1-5	CAISLNQPQHF	TGTGCCATCAGCCTGAATCAGCCCCAGCATTTT
-	-	TRBV28	TRBJ2-5	CASSLSGGETQYF	TGTGCCAGCAGTTTAAGTGGAGGAGAGACCCAGTACTTC
-	-	TRBV7-8	TRBJ2-7	CASSFYLSGTPSYEQYF	TGTGCCAGCAGCTTTTATCTCTCCGGGACACCTTCCTACGAGCAGTACTTC
-	-	TRBV12-3/TRBV12-4	TRBJ1-1	CASSPPGSTEAFF	TGTGCCAGCAGCCCCCCAGGGAGCACTGAAGCTTTCTTT
-	-	TRBV6-5	TRBJ2-5	CASSFEGEETQYF	TGTGCCAGCAGTTTCGAGGGAGAAGAGACCCAGTACTTC
-	-	TRBV18	TRBJ2-2	CASSPRDRGDTGELFF	TGTGCCAGCTCACCGCGGGACCGAGGGGACACCGGGGAGCTGTTTTTT
-	-	TRBV6-1	TRBJ2-5	CASSVPTEQETQYF	TGTGCCAGCAGTGTTCCGACAGAACAAGAGACCCAGTACTTC
-	-	TRBV2	TRBJ2-6	CASSAILGSGANVLTF	TGTGCCAGCAGTGCGATTCTGGGATCTGGGGCCAACGTCCTGACTTTC
TRBD1	-	TRBV7-3	TRBJ2-7	CASSPSGTGTYEQYF	TGTGCCAGCAGCCCCTCCGGGACAGGGACCTACGAGCAGTACTTC
TRBD1	-	TRBV4-1	TRBJ2-1	CASSTRQGQLYNEQFF	TGCGCCAGCAGCACACGACAGGGACAATTGTACAATGAGCAGTTCTTC
-	-	TRBV10-3	TRBJ2-5	CAISGFGQRETQYF	TGTGCCATCAGTGGATTCGGACAGAGAGAGACCCAGTACTTC
-	-	TRBV7-8	TRBJ1-1	CASSLSQGSTEAFF	TGTGCCAGCAGCTTATCCCAGGGATCCACTGAAGCTTTCTTT
-	-	TRBV19	TRBJ1-1	CASSPTGTQNTEAFF	TGTGCCAGTAGTCCAACCGGGACCCAAAACACTGAAGCTTTCTTT
TRBD2	-	TRBV9	TRBJ2-2	CASSVDGGDSGELFF	TGTGCCAGCAGCGTTGACGGGGGGGATAGCGGGGAGCTGTTTTTT
TRBD1	-	TRBV29-1	TRBJ2-3	CSVEDLRGRTEGNTQYF	TGCAGCGTTGAAGATCTTAGGGGGCGAACCGAGGGGAATACGCAGTATTTT
-	-	TRBV9	TRBJ1-2	CASSVVGSGYTF	TGTGCCAGCAGCGTAGTGGGATCTGGCTACACCTTC
TRBD1	-	TRBV7-8	TRBJ2-7	CASSSSGTGVYEQYF	TGTGCCAGCAGCTCCTCCGGGACAGGGGTCTACGAGCAGTACTTC
-	-	TRBV4-3	TRBJ2-5	CASSQGPRGETQYF	TGCGCCAGCAGCCAAGGCCCCAGGGGAGAGACCCAGTACTTC
-	-	TRBV20-1	TRBJ2-1	CSARVLRDTDNEQFF	TGCAGTGCTAGAGTTCTCCGGGACACCGACAATGAGCAGTTCTTC
-	-	TRBV15	TRBJ1-5	CATSPGGLNQPQHF	TGTGCCACCAGCCCCGGGGGGCTCAATCAGCCCCAGCATTTT
TRBD1	-	TRBV5-1	TRBJ2-2	CASSWTGSGNTGELFF	TGCGCCAGCAGCTGGACAGGCAGCGGGAACACCGGGGAGCTGTTTTTT
-	-	TRBV27	TRBJ2-5	CASRGPRGQETQYF	TGTGCCAGCAGAGGGCCTAGGGGCCAAGAGACCCAGTACTTC
TRBD1	-	TRBV7-9	TRBJ2-7	CASRDRDYEQYF	TGTGCCAGCAGAGACAGGGACTACGAGCAGTACTTC
-	-	TRBV29-1	TRBJ2-7	CSVPTGGDSYEQYF	TGCAGCGTTCCTACAGGGGGGGACTCCTACGAGCAGTACTTC
TRBD1	-	TRBV29-1	TRBJ2-7	CSVEDPGQGTSSYEQYF	TGCAGCGTTGAAGATCCGGGACAGGGGACGAGCTCCTACGAGCAGTACTTC
TRBD2	-	TRBV9	TRBJ2-7	CASSPRPGLAGPYEQYF	TGTGCCAGCAGCCCCCGCCCCGGACTAGCGGGCCCCTACGAGCAGTACTTC
TRBD1	-	TRBV7-2	TRBJ2-1	CASSRRGTTGHEQFF	TGTGCCAGCAGCCGCCGGGGAACGACAGGGCATGAGCAGTTCTTC
-	-	TRBV4-2	TRBJ2-3	CASSPLPGAAADTQYF	TGTGCCAGCAGCCCACTCCCGGGCGCGGCGGCAGATACGCAGTATTTT
-	-	TRBV9	TRBJ1-2	CASSAQIGYTF	TGTGCCAGCAGCGCGCAGATAGGCTACACCTTC
-	-	TRBV7-3	TRBJ2-7	CASSLWSGNEQYF	TGTGCCAGCAGCTTATGGTCTGGGAACGAGCAGTACTTC